This T cell receptor (beta chain) was found in a study of Ad26.COV2.S vaccination and SARS-CoV-2 variants (dated by TCRdb to the early 2020s). Background on the whole study: Donors in the vaccine arm were drawn from COV1001, a phase I-IIa trial of Ad26.COV2.S in healthy adults that was multicentre, randomized, double-blind and placebo-controlled. A total of some 30 samples were included in the TCR-sequenced set, comprising approximately 20 Ad26.COV2.S vaccine recipients, 5 placebo recipients and 8 SARS-CoV-2 convalescent individuals. TCRbeta repertoire sequencing served as the tool for gauging how specific and how broad the SARS-CoV-2-reactive T cell receptors were following Ad26.COV2.S vaccination. Trial participants were randomized into five groups of five: low-dose or high-dose Ad26.COV2.S given once or twice, or placebo on both occasions. Investigators remained blinded to trial group allocation during experiments and outcome assessment. Ad26.COV2.S was administered intramuscularly at 5 x 10^10 or 1 x 10^11 viral particles, either as a single shot or as two shots given 56 days apart. What the research found in general, with its limitations: Compared with placebo recipients, Ad26.COV2.S recipients showed higher spike-specific TCR breadth (P = 0.0014). The authors noted that the TCR breadth and depth analyses may have underestimated total T cell responses. The study lacked the statistical power to compare responses across vaccine doses or regimens. Vaccine and placebo recipients had similar non-spike TCR breadth, a finding consistent with the vaccine containing only spike. Substantial breadth of spike-specific CD8+ and CD4+ T cell responses was reported after vaccination.

The immunoSEQ Assay was used to sequence TCRbeta CDR3 regions. After extraction, genomic DNA underwent amplification by bias-controlled multiplex PCR, followed by high-throughput sequencing. The published analysis was carried out like this. Collapsing and filtering of sequences were performed to quantify the absolute abundance of each unique TCRbeta CDR3 region. Usable DNA was measured by amplifying reference genes present in all nucleated cells, and TCRbeta template counts were normalized to that usable DNA to estimate T cell fraction. Repertoire TCRs were annotated as SARS-CoV-2-specific by exact matching of V gene, CDR3 amino acid sequence and J gene to a known reactive TCR set. MIRA supplied the reference SARS-CoV-2 TCR set, which was filtered for enrichment in COVID-19-positive ImmuneCODE repertoires so that public or cross-reactive TCRs were removed. Using the MIRA antigens, annotated TCRs were further analysed by specific ORF or by position within an ORF. Breadth was defined as annotated unique rearrangements over total unique productive rearrangements; depth was the summed frequency of those rearrangements. Two-sided Wilcoxon rank-sum tests were applied when comparing TCR breadth between groups. Held by TCRdb, this immuneACCESS table contains in-frame sequences only and omits some clones. Under half of the omission traces to an unresolved V gene where checked; the cause of the rest is unknown. D and trimming were read from the DNA, whereas the V and J calls and clone size are those reported in that table. The table for this sample lists about 400,000 clones; approximately 91% of them were counted only once. The leading ten clones occupy 1.9% of the sample.

In the paper's terms, the treatment or condition label means: roughly 18 received Ad26.COV2.S at low or high dose, single or two shots; about five received placebo; per-sample allocation not given. For vaccine and placebo recipients, repertoires were sequenced using samples collected on day 63 after the first injection. Cohort 1b enrolled about two dozen adults aged 18-55 years at a single site in Boston, USA, between 29 July and 7 August 2020. Ad26.COV2.S was a replication-incompetent adenovirus type 26 vector that expressed a prefusion-stabilized SARS-CoV-2 spike protein derived from the original Wuhan strain. With respect to this clone: Its antigen remains unidentified. Base-call qualities are not available, and no considerably larger clone is one nucleotide away.

Trimming removed 6 bases from V and 7 bases from J; the gene matches leave 7 bases unexplained. In the germline V gene (reference sequence), CDR1 corresponds to MNHEY and CDR2 to SMNVEV. Spanning cysteine to phenylalanine, the CDR3 consists of 14 amino acids. Solely the CDR3 DNA is kept, with 42 bases framed from the first base. The chain links TRBV27 with TRBJ1-4; 8 central nucleotides agree with TRBD1. The material was peripheral blood, obtained in a trial of Ad26.COV2.S vaccine versus placebo. The TCR originated in a person between 18 and 60 years old who received the Ad26.COV2.S COVID-19 vaccine or a placebo. Here the CDR3 is given as CASSRQGKGEKLFF. DNA sequence: TGTGCCAGCAGCCGACAGGGGAAGGGTGAAAAACTGTTTTTT.